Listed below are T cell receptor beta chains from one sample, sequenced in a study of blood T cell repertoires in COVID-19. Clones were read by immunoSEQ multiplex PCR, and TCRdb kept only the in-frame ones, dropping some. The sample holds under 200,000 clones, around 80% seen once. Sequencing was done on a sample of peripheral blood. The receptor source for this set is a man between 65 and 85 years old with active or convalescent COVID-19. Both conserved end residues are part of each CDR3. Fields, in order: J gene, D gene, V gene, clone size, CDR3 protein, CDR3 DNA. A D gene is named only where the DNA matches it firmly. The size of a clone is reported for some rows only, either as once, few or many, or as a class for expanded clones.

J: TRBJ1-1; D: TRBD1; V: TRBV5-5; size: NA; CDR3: CASSSTGGAGGTEAFF; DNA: TGTGCCAGCAGCTCGACAGGGGGCGCGGGCGGAACTGAAGCTTTCTTT
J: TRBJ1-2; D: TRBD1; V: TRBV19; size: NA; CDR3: CASSVRTTGAFNYGYTF; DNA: TGTGCCAGTAGTGTCCGGACGACAGGGGCATTTAACTATGGCTACACCTTC
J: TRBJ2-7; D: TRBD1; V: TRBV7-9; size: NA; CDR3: CASSPPGQSYEQYF; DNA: TGTGCCAGCAGCCCCCCGGGACAGAGTTACGAGCAGTACTTC
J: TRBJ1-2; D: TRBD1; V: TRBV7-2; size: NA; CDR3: CASSYTLTGEDGYTF; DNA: TGTGCCAGCAGCTACACCTTAACAGGGGAAGATGGCTACACCTTC
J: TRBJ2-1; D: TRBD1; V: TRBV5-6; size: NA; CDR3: CASSFYGTENEQFF; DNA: TGTGCCAGCAGCTTCTACGGGACAGAAAATGAGCAGTTCTTC
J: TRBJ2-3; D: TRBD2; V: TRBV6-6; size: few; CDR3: CASSPLPGLAGDTQYF; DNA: TGTGCCAGCAGTCCCCTGCCGGGACTAGCGGGGGATACGCAGTATTTT
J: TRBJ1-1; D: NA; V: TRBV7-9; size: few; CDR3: CASSSETGEAFF; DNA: TGTGCCAGCAGCTCCGAGACAGGTGAAGCTTTCTTT
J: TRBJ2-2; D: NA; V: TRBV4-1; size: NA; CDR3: CASSQDPRYIVTGELFF; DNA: TGCGCCAGCAGCCAAGATCCCAGGTATATTGTCACCGGGGAGCTGTTTTTT
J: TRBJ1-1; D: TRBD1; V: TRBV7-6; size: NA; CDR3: CASSLQGAGDTEAFF; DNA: TGTGCCAGCAGCTTACAGGGGGCGGGGGACACTGAAGCTTTCTTT
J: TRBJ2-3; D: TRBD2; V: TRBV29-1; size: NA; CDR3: CSVETSGGDTQYF; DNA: TGCAGCGTTGAAACTAGCGGGGGAGATACGCAGTATTTT
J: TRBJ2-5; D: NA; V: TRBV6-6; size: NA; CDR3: CASSYDWQETQYF; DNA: TGTGCCAGCAGTTACGACTGGCAAGAGACCCAGTACTTC
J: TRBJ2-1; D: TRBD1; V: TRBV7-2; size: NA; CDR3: CASSSLRDRVYNEQFF; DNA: TGTGCCAGCAGCTCCCTCCGGGACAGGGTCTACAATGAGCAGTTCTTC
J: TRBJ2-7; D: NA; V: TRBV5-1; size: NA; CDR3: CASSSRDTTYEQYF; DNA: TGCGCCAGCAGCTCACGGGACACCACCTACGAGCAGTACTTC
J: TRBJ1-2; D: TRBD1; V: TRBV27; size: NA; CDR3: CASSRQGLSNYGYTF; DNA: TGTGCCAGCAGTCGACAGGGGCTATCGAACTATGGCTACACCTTC
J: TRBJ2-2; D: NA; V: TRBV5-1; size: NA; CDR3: CASSLTGTGELFF; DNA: TGCGCCAGCAGCTTAACAGGGACCGGGGAGCTGTTTTTT
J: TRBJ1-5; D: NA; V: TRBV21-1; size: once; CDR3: CASSKGKGAKRSNQPQHF; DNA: TGTGCCAGCAGCAAAGGCAAAGGGGCAAAGCGTAGCAATCAGCCCCAGCATTTT